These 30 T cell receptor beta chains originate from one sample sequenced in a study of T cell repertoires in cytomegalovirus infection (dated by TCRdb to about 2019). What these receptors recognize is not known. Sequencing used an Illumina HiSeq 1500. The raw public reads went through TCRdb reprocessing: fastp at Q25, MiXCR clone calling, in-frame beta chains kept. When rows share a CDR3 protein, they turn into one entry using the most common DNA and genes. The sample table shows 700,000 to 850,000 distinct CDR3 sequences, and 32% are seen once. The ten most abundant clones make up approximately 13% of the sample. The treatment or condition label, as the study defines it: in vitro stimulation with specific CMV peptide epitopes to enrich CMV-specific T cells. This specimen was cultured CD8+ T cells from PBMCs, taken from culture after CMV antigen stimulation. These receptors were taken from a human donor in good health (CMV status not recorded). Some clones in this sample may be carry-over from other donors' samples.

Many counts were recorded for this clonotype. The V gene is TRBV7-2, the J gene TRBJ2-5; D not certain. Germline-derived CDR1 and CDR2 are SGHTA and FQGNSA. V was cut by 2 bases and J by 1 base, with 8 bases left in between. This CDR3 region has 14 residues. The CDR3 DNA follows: TGTGCCAGCAGCTTAATTGTAATCCAAGAGACCCAGTACTTC. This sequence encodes CASSLIVIQETQYF.

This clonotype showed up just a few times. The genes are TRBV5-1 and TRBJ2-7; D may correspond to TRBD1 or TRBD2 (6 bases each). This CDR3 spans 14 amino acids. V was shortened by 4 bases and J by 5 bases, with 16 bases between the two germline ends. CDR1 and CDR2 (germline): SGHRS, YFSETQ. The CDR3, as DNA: TGCGCCAGCAGCCCGGAGGGGGGTTATCACGAGCAGTACTTC. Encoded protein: CASSPEGGYHEQYF.

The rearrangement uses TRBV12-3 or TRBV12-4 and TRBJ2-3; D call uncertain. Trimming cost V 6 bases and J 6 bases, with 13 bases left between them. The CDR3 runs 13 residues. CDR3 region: CASSPVKSDTQYF. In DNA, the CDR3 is TGTGCCAGCAGCCCCGTGAAATCCGATACGCAGTATTTT.

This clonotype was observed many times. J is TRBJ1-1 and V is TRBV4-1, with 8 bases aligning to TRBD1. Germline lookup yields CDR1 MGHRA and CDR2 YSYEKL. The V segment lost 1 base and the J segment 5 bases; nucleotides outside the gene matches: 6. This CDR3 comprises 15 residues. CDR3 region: CASSQVGQGNTEAFF. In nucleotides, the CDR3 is TGCGCCAGCAGCCAAGTTGGACAGGGTAATACTGAAGCTTTCTTT.

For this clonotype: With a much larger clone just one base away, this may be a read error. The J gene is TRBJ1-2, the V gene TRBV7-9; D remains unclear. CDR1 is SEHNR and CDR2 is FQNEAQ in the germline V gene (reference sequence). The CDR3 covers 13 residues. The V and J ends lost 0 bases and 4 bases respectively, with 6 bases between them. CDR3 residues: CASSLARFYGYTF. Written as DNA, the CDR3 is TGTGCCAGCAGCTTAGCAAGGTTCTATGGCTACACCTTC.

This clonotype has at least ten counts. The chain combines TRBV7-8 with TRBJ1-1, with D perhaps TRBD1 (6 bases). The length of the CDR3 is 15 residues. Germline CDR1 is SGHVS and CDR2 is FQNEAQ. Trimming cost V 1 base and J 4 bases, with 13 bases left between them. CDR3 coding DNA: TGTGCCAGCAGCTTAGAGGGGGGAGCGACCACTGAAGCTTTCTTT. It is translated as CASSLEGGATTEAFF.

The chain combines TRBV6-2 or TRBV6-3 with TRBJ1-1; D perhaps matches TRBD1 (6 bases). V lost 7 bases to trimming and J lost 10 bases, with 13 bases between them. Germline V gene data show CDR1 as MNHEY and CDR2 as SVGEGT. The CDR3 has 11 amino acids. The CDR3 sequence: CASMQGFGAFF. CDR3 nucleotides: TGTGCCAGCATGCAGGGGTTCGGAGCTTTCTTT.

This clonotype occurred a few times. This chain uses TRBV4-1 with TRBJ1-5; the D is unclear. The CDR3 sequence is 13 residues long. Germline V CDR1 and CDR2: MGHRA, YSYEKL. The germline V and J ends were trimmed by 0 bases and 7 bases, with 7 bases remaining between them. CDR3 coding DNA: TGCGCCAGCAGCCAAGAAGAACACCAGCCCCAGCATTTT. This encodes CASSQEEHQPQHF.

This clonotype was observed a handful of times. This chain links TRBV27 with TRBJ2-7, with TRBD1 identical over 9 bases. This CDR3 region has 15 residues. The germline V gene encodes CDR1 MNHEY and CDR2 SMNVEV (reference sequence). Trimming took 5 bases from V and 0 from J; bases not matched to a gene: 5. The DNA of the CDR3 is TGTGCCAGCAGTCGGGACAGGGACATCTCCTACGAGCAGTACTTC. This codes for CASSRDRDISYEQYF.

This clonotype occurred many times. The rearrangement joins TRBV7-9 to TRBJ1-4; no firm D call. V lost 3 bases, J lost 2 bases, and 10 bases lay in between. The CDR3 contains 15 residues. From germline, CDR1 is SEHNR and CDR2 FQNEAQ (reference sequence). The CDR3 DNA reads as TGTGCCAGCAGCTTCGGACGTTACACTAATGAAAAACTGTTTTTT. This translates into CASSFGRYTNEKLFF.

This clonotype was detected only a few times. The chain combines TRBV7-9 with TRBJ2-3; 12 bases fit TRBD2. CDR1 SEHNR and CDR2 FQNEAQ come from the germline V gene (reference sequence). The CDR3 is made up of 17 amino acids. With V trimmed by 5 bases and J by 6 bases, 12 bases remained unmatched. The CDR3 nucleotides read TGTGCCAGCAGCGGCCGGACTAGCGGGGAGACCTTTGATACGCAGTATTTT. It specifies CASSGRTSGETFDTQYF.

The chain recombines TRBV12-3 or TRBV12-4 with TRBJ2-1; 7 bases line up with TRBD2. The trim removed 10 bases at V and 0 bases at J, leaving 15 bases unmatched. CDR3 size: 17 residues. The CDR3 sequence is CANSPWGGGSSYNEQFF. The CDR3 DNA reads TGTGCCAACAGCCCCTGGGGGGGGGGAAGCTCCTACAATGAGCAGTTCTTC.

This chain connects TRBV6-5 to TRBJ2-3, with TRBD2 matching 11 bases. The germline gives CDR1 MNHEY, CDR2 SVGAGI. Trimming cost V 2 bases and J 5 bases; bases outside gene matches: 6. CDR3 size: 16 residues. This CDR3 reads CASSYLSGGAIDTQYF. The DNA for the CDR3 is TGTGCCAGCAGTTACCTTAGCGGGGGGGCCATAGATACGCAGTATTTT.

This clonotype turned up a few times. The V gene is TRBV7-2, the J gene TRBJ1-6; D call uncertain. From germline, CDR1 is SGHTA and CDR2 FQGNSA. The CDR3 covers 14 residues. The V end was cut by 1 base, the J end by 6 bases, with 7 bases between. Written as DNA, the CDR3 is TGTGCCAGCAGCTTAGAAGGACCTAATTCACCCCTCCACTTT. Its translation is CASSLEGPNSPLHF.

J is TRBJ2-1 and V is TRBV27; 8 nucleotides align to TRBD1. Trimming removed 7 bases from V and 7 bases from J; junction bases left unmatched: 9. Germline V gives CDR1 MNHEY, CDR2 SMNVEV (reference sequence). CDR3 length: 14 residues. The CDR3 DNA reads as TGTGCCAGCATCCTCACGACAGGGGATAATGAGCAGTTCTTC. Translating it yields CASILTTGDNEQFF.

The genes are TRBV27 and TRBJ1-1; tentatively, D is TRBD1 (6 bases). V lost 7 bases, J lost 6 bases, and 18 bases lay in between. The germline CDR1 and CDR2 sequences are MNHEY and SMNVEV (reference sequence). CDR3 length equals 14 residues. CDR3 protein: CASNTGSRGAEAFF. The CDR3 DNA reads TGTGCCAGCAATACAGGGTCCCGCGGCGCTGAAGCTTTCTTT.

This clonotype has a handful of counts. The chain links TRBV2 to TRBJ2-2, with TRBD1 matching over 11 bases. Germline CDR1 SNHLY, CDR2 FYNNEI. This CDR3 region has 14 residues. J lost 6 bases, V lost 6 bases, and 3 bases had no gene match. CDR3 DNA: TGTGCCAGCAGACCGGGACAGGGGGCCGGGGAGCTGTTTTTT. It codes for CASRPGQGAGELFF.

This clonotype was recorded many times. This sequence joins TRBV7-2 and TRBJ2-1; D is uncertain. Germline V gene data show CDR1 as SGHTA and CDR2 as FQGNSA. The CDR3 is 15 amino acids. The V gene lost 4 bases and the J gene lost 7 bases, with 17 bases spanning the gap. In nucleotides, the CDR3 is TGTGCCAGCAGCTCCGGACGGGCCGGCCGGAATGAGCAGTTCTTC. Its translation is CASSSGRAGRNEQFF.

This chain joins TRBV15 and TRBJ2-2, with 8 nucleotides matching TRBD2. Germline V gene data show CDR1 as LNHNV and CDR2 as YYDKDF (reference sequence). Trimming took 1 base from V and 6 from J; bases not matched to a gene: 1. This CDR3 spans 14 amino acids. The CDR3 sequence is CATSRVGGAGELFF. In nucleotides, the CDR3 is TGTGCCACCAGCAGAGTCGGGGGGGCCGGGGAGCTGTTTTTT.

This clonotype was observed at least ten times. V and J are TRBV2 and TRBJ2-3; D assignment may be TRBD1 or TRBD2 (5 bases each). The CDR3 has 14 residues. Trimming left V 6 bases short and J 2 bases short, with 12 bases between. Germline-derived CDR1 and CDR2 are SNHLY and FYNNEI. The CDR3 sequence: CASSAGTITDTQYF. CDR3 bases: TGTGCCAGCAGCGCCGGGACGATCACAGATACGCAGTATTTT.

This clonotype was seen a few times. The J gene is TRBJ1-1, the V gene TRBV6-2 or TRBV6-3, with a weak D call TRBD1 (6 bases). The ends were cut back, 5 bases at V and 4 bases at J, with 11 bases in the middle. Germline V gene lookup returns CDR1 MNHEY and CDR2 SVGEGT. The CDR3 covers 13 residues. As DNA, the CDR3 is TGTGCCAGCAGTGGGGGGCGCGCCACTGAAGCTTTCTTT. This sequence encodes CASSGGRATEAFF.

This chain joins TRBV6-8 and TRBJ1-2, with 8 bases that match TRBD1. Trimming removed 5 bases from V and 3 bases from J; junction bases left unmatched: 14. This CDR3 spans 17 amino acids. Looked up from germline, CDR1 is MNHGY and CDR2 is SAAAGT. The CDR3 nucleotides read TGTGCCAGCAGTAGGGCCGAATGGACAGGGACCTACTATGGCTACACCTTC. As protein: CASSRAEWTGTYYGYTF.

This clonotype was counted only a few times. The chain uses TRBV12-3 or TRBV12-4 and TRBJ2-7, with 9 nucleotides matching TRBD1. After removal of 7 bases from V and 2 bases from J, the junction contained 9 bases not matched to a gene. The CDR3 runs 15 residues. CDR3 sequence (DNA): TGTGCCAGCATCGAAGCCGGGACAGGGCCCTACGAGCAGTACTTC. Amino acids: CASIEAGTGPYEQYF.

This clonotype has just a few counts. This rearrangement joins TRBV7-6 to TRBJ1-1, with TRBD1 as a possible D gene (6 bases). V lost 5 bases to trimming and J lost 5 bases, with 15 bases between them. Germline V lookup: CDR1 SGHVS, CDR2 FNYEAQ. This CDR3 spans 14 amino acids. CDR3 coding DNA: TGTGCCAGCAGCGGAGGGGGAAGGGGGACTGAAGCTTTCTTT. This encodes CASSGGGRGTEAFF.

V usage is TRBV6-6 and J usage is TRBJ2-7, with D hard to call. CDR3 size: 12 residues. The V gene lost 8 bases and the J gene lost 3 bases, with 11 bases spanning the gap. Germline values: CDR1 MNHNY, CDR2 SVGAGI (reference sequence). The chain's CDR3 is CASGYKDYEQYF. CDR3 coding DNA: TGTGCCAGCGGCTACAAGGACTACGAGCAGTACTTC.

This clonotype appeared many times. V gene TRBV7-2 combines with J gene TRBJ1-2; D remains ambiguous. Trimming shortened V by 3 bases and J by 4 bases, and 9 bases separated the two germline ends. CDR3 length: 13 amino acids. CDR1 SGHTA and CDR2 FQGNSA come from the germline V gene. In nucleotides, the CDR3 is TGTGCCAGCAGCTTTATGATGTCCTATGGCTACACCTTC. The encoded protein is CASSFMMSYGYTF.

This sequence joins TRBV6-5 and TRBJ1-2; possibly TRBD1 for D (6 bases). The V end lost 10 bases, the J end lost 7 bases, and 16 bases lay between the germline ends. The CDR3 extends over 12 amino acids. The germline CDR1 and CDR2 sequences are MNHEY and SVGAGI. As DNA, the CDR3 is TGTGCCACAGAACAGGGACGAAGTGGCTACACCTTC. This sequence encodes CATEQGRSGYTF.

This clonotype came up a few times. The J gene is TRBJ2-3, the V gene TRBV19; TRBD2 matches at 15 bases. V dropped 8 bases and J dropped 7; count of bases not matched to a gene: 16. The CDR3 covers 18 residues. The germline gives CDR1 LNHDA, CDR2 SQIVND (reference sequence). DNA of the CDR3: TGTGCCAGTGGGAGACCGGGACTAGCGGGGGGTGGTTTGTATACGCAGTATTTT. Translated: CASGRPGLAGGGLYTQYF.

CDR3 nucleotide sequence: TGTGCCAGCAGTTTTACCCCCTTTCACGAGCAGTACTTC. Protein product: CASSFTPFHEQYF. This sequence joins TRBV27 and TRBJ2-7; no reliable D call. This CDR3 comprises 13 residues. Between the trimmed V and J ends, which lost 3 bases and 5 bases, there was a span of 11 bases. Per the germline V gene, CDR1 is MNHEY and CDR2 is SMNVEV (reference sequence).

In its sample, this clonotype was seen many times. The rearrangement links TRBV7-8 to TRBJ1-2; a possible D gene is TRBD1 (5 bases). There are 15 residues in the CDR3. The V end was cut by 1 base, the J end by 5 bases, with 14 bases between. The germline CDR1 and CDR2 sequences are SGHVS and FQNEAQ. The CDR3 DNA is TGTGCCAGCAGCTTAGGCGCCAGGGATTGGTATGGCTACACCTTC. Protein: CASSLGARDWYGYTF.